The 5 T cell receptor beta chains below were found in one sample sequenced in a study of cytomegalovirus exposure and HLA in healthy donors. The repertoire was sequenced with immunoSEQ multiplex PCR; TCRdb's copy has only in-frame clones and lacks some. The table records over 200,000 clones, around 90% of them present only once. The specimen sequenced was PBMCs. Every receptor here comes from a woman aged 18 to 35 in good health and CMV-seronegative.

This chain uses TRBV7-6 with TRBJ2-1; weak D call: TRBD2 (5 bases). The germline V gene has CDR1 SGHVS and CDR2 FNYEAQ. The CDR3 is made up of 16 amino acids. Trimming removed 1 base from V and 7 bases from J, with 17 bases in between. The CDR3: CASSLGSGDLGNEQFF. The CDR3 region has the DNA TGTGCCAGCAGCTTAGGATCCGGGGATTTGGGGAATGAGCAGTTCTTC.

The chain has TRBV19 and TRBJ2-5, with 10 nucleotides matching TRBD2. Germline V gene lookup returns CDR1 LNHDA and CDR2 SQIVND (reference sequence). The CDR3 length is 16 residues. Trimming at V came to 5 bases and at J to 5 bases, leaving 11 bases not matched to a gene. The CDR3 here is CASSQLIAGGSETQYF. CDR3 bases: TGTGCCAGTAGTCAGCTAATAGCGGGGGGAAGTGAGACCCAGTACTTC.

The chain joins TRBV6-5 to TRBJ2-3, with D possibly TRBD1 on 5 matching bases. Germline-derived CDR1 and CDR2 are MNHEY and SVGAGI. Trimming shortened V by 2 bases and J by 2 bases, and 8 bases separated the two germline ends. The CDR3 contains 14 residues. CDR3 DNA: TGTGCCAGCAGTTACGGGGCTCTCACAGATACGCAGTATTTT. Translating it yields CASSYGALTDTQYF.

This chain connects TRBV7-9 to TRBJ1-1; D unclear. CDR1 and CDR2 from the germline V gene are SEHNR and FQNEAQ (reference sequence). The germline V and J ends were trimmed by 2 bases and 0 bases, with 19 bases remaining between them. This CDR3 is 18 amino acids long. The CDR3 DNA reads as TGTGCCAGCAGCTTAAGTGTTCACGGAGGCTCCATGAACACTGAAGCTTTCTTT. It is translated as CASSLSVHGGSMNTEAFF. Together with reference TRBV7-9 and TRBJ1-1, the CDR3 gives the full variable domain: DTGVSQNPRHKITKRGQNVTFRCDPISEHNRLYWYRQTLGQGPEFLTYFQNEAQLEKSRLLSDRFSAERPKGSFSTLEIQRTEQGDSAMYLCASSLSVHGGSMNTEAFFGQGTRLTVV.

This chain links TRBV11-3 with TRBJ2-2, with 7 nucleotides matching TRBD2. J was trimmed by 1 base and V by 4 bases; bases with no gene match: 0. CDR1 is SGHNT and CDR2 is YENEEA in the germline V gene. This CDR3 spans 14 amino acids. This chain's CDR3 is CASSSSGNTGELFF. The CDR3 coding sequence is TGTGCCAGCAGCTCTAGCGGGAACACCGGGGAGCTGTTTTTT.